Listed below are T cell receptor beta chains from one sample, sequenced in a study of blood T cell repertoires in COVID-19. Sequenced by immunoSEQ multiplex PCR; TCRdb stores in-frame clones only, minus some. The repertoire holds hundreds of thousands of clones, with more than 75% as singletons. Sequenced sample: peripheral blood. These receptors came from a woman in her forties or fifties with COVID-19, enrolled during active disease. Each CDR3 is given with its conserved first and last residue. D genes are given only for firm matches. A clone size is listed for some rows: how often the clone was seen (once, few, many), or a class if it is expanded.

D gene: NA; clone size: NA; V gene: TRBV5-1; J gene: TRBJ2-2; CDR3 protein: CASSLAQLNTGELFF; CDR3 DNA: TGCGCCAGCAGCTTGGCACAGTTGAACACCGGGGAGCTGTTTTTT
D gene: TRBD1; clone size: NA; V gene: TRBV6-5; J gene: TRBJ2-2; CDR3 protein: CASRRQGRTGELFF; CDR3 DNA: TGTGCCAGCAGACGACAGGGTAGAACCGGGGAGCTGTTTTTT
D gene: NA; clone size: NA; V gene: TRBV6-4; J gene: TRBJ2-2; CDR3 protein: CASKEFANTGELFF; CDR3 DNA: TGTGCCAGCAAGGAGTTCGCGAACACCGGGGAGCTGTTTTTT
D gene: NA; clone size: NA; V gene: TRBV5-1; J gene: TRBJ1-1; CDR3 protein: CASSPRGVLPNEAFF; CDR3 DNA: TGCGCCAGCAGCCCCCGGGGAGTCCTCCCTAATGAAGCTTTCTTT
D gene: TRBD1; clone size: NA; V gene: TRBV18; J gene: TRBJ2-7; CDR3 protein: CASSLGQGYEQYF; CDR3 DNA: TGTGCCAGCTCACTGGGACAGGGCTACGAGCAGTACTTC
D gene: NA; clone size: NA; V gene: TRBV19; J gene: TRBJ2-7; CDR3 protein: CASSFGESGTYEQYF; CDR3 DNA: TGTGCCAGTAGTTTTGGGGAGAGTGGGACCTACGAGCAGTACTTC
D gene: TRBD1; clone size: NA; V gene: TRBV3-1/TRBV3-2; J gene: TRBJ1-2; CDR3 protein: CASSQNRGPHYGYTF; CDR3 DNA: TGTGCCAGCAGCCAGAACAGGGGGCCTCACTATGGCTACACCTTC
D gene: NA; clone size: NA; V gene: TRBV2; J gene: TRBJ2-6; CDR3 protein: CASSSGLAGANVLTF; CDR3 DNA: TGTGCCAGCAGCAGCGGGCTGGCTGGGGCCAACGTCCTGACTTTC
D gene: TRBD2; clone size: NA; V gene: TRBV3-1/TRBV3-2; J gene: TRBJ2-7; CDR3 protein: CASSQAEPLLAGPSYEQYF; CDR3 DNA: TGTGCCAGCAGCCAAGCAGAACCCCTCCTAGCGGGTCCCTCCTACGAGCAGTACTTC
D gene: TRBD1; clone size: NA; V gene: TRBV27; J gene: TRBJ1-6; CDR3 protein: CASRPDRGSYNSPLHF; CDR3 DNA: TGTGCCAGCAGACCCGACAGGGGCTCCTATAATTCACCCCTCCACTTT
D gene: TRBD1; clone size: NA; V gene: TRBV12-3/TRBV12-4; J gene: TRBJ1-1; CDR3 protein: CASSLDRGTEAFF; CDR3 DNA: TGTGCCAGCAGCCTCGACAGGGGCACTGAAGCTTTCTTT
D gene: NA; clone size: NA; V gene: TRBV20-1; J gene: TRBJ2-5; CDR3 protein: CSASSPRLVRGETQYF; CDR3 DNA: TGCAGTGCTAGTTCCCCCCGACTAGTACGGGGAGAGACCCAGTACTTC
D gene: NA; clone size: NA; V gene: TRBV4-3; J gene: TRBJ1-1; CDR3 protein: CASSQATDRLNTEAFF; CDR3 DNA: TGCGCCAGCAGCCAAGCCACAGACAGGCTGAACACTGAAGCTTTCTTT
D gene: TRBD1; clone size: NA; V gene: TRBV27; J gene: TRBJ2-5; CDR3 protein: CASSQRTGGSETQYF; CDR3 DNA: TGTGCCAGCAGTCAAAGGACAGGGGGCTCAGAGACCCAGTACTTC
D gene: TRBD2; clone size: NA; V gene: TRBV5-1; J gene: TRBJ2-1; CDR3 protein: CASNPSGVSYNEQFF; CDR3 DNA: TGCGCCAGCAACCCTAGCGGGGTTTCCTACAATGAGCAGTTCTTC
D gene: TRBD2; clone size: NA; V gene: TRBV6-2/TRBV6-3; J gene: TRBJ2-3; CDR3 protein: CASSLLADTQYF; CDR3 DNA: TGTGCCAGCAGTTTACTAGCGGATACGCAGTATTTT
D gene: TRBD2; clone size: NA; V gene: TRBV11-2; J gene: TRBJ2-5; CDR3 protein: CASSPRDSGKRAETQYF; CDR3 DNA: TGTGCCAGCAGCCCCCGAGATAGCGGGAAAAGGGCAGAGACCCAGTACTTC
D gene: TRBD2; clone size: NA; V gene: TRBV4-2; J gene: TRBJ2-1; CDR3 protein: CASSEKAGLAGEWYNEQFF; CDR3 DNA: TGTGCCAGCAGCGAAAAGGCAGGACTAGCGGGAGAATGGTACAATGAGCAGTTCTTC
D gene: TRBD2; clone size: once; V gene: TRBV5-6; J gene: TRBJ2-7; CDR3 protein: CASSLAYTSGAHF; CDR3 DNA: TGTGCCAGCAGCTTGGCCTATACTAGCGGGGCGCACTTC
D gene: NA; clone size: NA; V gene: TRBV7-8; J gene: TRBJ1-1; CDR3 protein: CASSLVATGFTEAFF; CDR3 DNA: TGTGCCAGCAGCTTAGTGGCGACAGGATTCACTGAAGCTTTCTTT
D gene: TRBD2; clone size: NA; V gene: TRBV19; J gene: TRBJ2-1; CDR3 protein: CASSTSGGYNEQFF; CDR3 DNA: TGTGCCAGTTCCACTAGCGGGGGTTACAATGAGCAGTTCTTC
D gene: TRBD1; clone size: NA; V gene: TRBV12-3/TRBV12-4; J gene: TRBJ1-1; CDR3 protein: CASSLRGQGEAFF; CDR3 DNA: TGTGCCAGCAGTTTAAGAGGACAGGGAGAAGCTTTCTTT
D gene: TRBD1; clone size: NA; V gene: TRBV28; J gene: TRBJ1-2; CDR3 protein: CASSDRGGYGYTF; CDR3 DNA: TGTGCCAGCAGTGACAGGGGTGGCTATGGCTACACCTTC
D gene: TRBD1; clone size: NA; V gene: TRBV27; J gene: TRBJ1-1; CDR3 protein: CASSRWAGGKTEAFF; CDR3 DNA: TGTGCCAGCAGTCGTTGGGCAGGGGGGAAGACTGAAGCTTTCTTT
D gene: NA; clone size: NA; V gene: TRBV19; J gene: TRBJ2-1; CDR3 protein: CASSIGRDSYNEQFF; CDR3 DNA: TGTGCCAGTAGTATAGGGCGGGACTCTTACAATGAGCAGTTCTTC
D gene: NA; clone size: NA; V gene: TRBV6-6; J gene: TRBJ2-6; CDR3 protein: CASSYQSPGANVLTF; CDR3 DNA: TGTGCCAGCAGTTACCAGTCCCCTGGGGCCAACGTCCTGACTTTC
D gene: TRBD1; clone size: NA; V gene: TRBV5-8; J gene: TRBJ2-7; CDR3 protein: CASSLEVGQGAYYEQYF; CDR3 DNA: TGTGCCAGCAGCTTGGAGGTCGGACAGGGGGCTTACTACGAGCAGTACTTC
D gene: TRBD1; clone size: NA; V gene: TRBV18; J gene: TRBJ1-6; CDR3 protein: CASSSDRGGYNSPLHF; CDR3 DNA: TGTGCCAGCTCATCCGACAGGGGTGGGTATAATTCACCCCTCCACTTT
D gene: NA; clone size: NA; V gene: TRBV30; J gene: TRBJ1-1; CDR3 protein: CAWSWEARAFF; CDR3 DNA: TGTGCCTGGAGTTGGGAGGCTAGGGCTTTCTTT
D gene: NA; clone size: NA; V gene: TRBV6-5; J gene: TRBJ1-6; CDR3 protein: CASSFRGGLYSPLHF; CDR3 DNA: TGTGCCAGCAGTTTCCGGGGAGGACTATATTCACCCCTCCACTTT
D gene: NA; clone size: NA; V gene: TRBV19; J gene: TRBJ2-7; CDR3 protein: CASSGGSGLYEQYF; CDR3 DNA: TGTGCCAGTAGCGGGGGTAGCGGACTCTACGAGCAGTACTTC
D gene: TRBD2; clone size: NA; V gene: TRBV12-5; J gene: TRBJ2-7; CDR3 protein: CASGGTLAGGPWVQYF; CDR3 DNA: TGTGCTAGTGGTGGGACATTAGCGGGAGGGCCCTGGGTGCAGTACTTC
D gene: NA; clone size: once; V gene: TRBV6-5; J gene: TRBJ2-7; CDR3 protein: CASSYGQNSYEQYF; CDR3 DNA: TGTGCCAGCAGTTACGGACAGAACTCCTACGAGCAGTACTTC
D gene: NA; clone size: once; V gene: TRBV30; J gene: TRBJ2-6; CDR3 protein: CAWSRGDGANVLTF; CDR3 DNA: TGTGCCTGGAGTCGGGGTGACGGGGCCAACGTCCTGACTTTC
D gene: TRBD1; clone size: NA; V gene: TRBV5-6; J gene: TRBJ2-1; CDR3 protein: CASSYRDRPYNEQFF; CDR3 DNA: TGTGCCAGCAGCTACCGGGACAGGCCATACAATGAGCAGTTCTTC
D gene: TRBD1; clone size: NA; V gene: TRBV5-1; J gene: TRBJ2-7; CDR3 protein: CASSSSTGGYEQYF; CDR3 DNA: TGCGCCAGCAGCTCCTCGACAGGGGGCTACGAGCAGTACTTC
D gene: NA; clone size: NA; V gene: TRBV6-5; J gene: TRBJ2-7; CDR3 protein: CASRWRGAYEQYF; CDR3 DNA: TGTGCCAGCAGATGGAGGGGAGCCTACGAGCAGTACTTC
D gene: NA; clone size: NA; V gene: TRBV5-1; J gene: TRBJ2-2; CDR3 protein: CASSPTPNSGELFF; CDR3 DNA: TGCGCCAGCAGCCCAACCCCGAACAGCGGGGAGCTGTTTTTT
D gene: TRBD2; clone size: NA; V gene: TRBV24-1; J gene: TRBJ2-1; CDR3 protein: CATTREGRENEQFF; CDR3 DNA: TGTGCCACCACGCGGGAGGGCCGAGAGAATGAGCAGTTCTTC
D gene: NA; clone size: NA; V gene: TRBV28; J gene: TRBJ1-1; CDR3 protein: CASSLSTEAFF; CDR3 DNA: TGTGCCAGCAGTCTCTCCACTGAAGCTTTCTTT
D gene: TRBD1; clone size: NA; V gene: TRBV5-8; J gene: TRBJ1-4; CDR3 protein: CASSFRSGGREKLFF; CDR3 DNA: TGTGCCAGCAGCTTTCGGTCAGGGGGCCGGGAAAAACTGTTTTTT
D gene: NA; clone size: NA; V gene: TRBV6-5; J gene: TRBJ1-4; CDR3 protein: CASSYSWTGTNEKLFF; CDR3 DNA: TGTGCCAGCAGTTACTCGTGGACGGGGACTAATGAAAAACTGTTTTTT
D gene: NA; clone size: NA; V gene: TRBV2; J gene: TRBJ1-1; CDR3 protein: CASSEQGRANTEAFF; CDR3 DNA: TGTGCCAGCAGTGAACAGGGCAGGGCTAACACTGAAGCTTTCTTT
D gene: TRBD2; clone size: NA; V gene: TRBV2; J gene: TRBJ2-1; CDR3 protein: CASRWASGSGNEQFF; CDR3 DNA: TGTGCCAGCAGATGGGCTAGCGGGAGTGGGAATGAGCAGTTCTTC
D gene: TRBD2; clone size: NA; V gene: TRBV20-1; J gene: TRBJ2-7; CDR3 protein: CSASFSGRSYEQYF; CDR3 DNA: TGCAGTGCTAGTTTTAGCGGGAGGTCCTACGAGCAGTACTTC
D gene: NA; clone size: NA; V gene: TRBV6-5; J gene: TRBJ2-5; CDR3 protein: CASSSGTLGEETQYF; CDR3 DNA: TGTGCCAGCAGTTCCGGGACTCTAGGGGAAGAGACCCAGTACTTC
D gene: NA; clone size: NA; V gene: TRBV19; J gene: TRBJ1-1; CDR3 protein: CASSMGQPNTEAFF; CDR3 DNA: TGTGCCAGTAGTATGGGGCAGCCGAACACTGAAGCTTTCTTT
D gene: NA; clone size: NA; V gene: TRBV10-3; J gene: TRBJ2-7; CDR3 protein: CAISETSTGFYEQYF; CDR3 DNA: TGTGCCATCAGTGAGACGAGTACAGGATTCTACGAGCAGTACTTC